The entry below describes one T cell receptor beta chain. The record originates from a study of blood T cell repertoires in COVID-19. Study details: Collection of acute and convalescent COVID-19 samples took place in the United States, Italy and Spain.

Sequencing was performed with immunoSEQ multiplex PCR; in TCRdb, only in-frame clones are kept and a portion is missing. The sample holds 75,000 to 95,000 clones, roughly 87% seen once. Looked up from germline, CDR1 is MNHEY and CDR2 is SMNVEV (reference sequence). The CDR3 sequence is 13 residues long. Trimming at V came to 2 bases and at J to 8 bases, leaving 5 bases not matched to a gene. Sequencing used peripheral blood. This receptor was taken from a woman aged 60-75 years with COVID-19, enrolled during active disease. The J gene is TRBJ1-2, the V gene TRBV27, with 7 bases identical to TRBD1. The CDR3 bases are TGTGCCAGCAGTTTAAAGAGGGGGCGAGGCTACACCTTC. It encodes CASSLKRGRGYTF.